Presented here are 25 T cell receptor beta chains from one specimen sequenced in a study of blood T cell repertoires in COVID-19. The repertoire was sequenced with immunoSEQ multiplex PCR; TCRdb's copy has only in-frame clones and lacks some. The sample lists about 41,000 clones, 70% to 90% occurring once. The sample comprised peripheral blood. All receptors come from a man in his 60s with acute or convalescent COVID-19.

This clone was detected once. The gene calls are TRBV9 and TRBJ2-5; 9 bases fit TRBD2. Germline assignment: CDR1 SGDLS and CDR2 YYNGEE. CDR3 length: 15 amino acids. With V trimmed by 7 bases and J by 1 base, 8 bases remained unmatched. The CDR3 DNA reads TGTGCCAGCTCGAGTGGCGGGGGGGCCCAAGAGACCCAGTACTTC. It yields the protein CASSSGGGAQETQYF. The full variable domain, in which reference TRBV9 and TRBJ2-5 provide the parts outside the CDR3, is DSGVTQTPKHLITATGQRVTLRCSPRSGDLSVYWYQQSLDQGLQFLIQYYNGEERAKGNILERFSAQQFPDLHSELNLSSLELGDSALYFCASSSGGGAQETQYFGPGTRLLVL.

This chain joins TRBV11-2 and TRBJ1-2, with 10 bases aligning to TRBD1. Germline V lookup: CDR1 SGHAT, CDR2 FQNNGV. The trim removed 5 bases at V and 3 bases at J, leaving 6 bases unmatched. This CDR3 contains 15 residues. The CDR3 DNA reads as TGTGCCAGCAGCCGCGGACAGGGGGTTCACTATGGCTACACCTTC. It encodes CASSRGQGVHYGYTF.

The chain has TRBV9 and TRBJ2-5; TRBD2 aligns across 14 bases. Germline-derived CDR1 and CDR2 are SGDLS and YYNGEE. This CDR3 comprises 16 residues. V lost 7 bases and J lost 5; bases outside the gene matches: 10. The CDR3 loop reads CASGVGLAGGRETQYF. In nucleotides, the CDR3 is TGTGCCAGCGGAGTTGGACTAGCGGGGGGAAGGGAGACCCAGTACTTC.

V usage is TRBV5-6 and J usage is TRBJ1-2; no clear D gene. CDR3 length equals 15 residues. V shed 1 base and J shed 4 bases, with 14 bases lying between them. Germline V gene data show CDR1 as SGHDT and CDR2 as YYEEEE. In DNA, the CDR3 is TGTGCCAGCAGCTTGAAGCCTCCGGGTTCCTATGGCTACACCTTC. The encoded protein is CASSLKPPGSYGYTF.

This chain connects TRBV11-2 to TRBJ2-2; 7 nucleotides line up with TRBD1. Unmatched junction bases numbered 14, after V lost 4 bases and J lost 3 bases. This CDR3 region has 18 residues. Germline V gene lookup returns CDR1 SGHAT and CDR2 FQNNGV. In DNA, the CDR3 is TGTGCCAGCAGCTCAGGGCAGTCGGCAGGGGGACACACCGGGGAGCTGTTTTTT. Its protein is CASSSGQSAGGHTGELFF.

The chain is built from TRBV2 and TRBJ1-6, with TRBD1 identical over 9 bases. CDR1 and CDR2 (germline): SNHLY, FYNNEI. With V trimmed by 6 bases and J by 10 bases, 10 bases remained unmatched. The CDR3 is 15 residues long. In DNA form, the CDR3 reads TGTGCCAGCAGACTAAGGACAGGGGCCTCGTCACCCCTCCACTTT. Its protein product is CASRLRTGASSPLHF.

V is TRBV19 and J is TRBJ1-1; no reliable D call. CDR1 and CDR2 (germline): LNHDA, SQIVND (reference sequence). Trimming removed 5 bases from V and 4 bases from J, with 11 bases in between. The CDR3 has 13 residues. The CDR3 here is CASSYSSVTEAFF. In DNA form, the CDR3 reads TGTGCCAGTAGTTACAGCTCAGTCACTGAAGCTTTCTTT.

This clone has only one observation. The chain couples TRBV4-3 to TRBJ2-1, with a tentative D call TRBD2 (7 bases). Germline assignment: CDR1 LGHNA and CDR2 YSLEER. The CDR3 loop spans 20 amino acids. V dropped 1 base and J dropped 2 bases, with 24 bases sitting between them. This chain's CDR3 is CASSQVGLGGAAVTYNEQFF. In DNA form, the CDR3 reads TGCGCCAGCAGCCAAGTTGGTCTGGGGGGGGCTGCAGTGACCTACAATGAGCAGTTCTTC.

CDR3 in DNA: TGTGCCAGCAGCTCAAGCGGGGTTGAGCAGTTCTTC. It specifies CASSSSGVEQFF. The V call is TRBV9, the J call TRBJ2-1; 7 bases map to TRBD2. Trimming at V came to 4 bases and at J to 9 bases, leaving 4 bases not matched to a gene. Germline V CDR1 and CDR2: SGDLS, YYNGEE. The CDR3 has 12 residues.

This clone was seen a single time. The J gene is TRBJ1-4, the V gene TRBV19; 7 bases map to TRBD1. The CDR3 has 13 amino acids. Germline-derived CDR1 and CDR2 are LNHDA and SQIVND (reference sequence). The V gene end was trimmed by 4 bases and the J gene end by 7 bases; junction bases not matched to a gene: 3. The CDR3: CASSNTGVEKLFF. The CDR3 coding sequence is TGTGCCAGTAGTAATACAGGGGTTGAAAAACTGTTTTTT. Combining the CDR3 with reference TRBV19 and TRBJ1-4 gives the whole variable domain DGGITQSPKYLFRKEGQNVTLSCEQNLNHDAMYWYRQDPGQGLRLIYYSQIVNDFQKGDIAEGYSVSREKKESFPLTVTSAQKNPTAFYLCASSNTGVEKLFFGSGTQLSVL.

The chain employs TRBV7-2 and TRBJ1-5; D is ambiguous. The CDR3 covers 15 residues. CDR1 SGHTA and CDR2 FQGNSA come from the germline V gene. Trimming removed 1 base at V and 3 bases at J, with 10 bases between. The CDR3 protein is CASSLVGGNNQPQHF. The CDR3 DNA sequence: TGTGCCAGCAGCTTAGTCGGAGGGAACAATCAGCCCCAGCATTTT.

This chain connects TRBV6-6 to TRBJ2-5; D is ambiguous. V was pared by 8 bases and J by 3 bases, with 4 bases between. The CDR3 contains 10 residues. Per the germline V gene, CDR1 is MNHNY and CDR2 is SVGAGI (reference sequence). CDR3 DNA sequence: TGTGCCAGCTCCGAAGAGACCCAGTACTTC. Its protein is CASSEETQYF.

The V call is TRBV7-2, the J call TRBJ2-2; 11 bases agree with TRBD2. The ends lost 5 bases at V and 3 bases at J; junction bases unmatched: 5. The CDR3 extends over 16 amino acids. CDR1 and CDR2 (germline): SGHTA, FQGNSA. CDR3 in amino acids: CASSLGTSGYTGELFF. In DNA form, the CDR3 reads TGTGCCAGCAGCCTAGGGACTAGCGGATACACCGGGGAGCTGTTTTTT.

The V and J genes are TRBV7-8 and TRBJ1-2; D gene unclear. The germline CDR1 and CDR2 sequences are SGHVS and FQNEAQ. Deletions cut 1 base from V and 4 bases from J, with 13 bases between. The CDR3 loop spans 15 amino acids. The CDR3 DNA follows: TGTGCCAGCAGCTTAGACGGTGGTAGATCCTATGGCTACACCTTC. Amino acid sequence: CASSLDGGRSYGYTF.

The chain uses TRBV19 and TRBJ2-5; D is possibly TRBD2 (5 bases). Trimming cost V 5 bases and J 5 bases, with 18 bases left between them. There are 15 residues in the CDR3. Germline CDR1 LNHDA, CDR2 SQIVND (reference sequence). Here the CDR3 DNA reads TGTGCCAGTAGTGGTACGGGATCCCGGGCCGAGACCCAGTACTTC. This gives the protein CASSGTGSRAETQYF. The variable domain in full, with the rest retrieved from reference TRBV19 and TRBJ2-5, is DGGITQSPKYLFRKEGQNVTLSCEQNLNHDAMYWYRQDPGQGLRLIYYSQIVNDFQKGDIAEGYSVSREKKESFPLTVTSAQKNPTAFYLCASSGTGSRAETQYFGPGTRLLVL.

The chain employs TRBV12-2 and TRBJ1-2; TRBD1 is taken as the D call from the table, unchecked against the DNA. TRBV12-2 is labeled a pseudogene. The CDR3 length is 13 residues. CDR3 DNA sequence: TGTGCAAGTCGCTTAACAGATAACTATGGCTACACCTTC. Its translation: CASRLTDNYGYTF.

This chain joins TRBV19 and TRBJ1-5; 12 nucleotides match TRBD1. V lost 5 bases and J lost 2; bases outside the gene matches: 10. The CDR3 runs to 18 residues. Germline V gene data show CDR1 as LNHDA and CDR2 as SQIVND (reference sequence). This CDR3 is CASSPWGDRGLGNQPQHF. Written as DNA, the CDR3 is TGTGCCAGTAGTCCTTGGGGGGACAGGGGGCTGGGCAATCAGCCCCAGCATTTT.

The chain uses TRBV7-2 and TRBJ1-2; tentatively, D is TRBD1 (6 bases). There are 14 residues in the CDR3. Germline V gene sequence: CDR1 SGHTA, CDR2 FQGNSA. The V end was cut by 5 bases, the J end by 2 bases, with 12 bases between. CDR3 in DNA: TGTGCCAGCAGCATATATACAGGGAACTATGGCTACACCTTC. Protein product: CASSIYTGNYGYTF.

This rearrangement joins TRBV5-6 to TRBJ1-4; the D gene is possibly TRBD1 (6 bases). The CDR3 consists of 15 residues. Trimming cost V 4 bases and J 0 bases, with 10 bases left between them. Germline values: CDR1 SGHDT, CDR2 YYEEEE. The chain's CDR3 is CASSRSGATNEKLFF. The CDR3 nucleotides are TGTGCCAGCAGCCGTTCAGGGGCAACTAATGAAAAACTGTTTTTT. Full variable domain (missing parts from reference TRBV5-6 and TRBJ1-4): DAGVTQSPTHLIKTRGQQVTLRCSPKSGHDTVSWYQQALGQGPQFIFQYYEEEERQRGNFPDRFSGHQFPNYSSELNVNALLLGDSALYLCASSRSGATNEKLFFGSGTQLSVL.

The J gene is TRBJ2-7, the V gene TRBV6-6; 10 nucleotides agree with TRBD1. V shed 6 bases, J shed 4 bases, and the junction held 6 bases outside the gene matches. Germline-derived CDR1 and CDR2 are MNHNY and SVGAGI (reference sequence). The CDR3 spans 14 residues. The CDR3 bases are TGTGCCAGCAGGGGGACAGGGGCTGCTTACGAGCAGTACTTC. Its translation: CASRGTGAAYEQYF.

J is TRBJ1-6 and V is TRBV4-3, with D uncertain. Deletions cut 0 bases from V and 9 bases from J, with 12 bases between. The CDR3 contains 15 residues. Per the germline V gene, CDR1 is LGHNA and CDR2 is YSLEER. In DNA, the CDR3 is TGCGCCAGCAGCCAAGATATAATACGGGGTTCACCCCTCCACTTT. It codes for CASSQDIIRGSPLHF.

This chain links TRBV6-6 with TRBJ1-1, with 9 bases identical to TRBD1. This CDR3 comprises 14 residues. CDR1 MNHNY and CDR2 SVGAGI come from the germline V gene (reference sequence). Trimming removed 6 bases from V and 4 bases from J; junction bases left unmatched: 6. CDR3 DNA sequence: TGTGCCAGCAGCTGGGACAGGGAGGGCACTGAAGCTTTCTTT. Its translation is CASSWDREGTEAFF.

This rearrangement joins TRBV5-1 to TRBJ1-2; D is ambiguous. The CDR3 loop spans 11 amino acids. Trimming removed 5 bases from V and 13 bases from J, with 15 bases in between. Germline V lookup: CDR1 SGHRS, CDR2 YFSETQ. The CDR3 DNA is TGCGCCAGCAGGGGAGAGGCTGTCCCCACCTTC. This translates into CASRGEAVPTF.

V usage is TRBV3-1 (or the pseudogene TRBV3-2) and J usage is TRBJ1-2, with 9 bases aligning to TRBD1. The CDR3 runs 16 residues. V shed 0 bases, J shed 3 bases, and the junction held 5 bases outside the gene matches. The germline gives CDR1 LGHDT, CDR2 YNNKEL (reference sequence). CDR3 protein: CASSQEGTGTDYGYTF. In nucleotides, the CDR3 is TGTGCCAGCAGCCAAGAAGGGACAGGGACAGACTATGGCTACACCTTC.

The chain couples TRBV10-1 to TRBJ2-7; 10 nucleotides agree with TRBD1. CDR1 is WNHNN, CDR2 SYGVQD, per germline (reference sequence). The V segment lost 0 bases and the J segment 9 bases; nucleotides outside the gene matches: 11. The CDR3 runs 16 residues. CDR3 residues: CASSESPVLTGGWQYF. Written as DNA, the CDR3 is TGCGCCAGCAGTGAGTCTCCAGTCCTGACAGGGGGCTGGCAGTACTTC.